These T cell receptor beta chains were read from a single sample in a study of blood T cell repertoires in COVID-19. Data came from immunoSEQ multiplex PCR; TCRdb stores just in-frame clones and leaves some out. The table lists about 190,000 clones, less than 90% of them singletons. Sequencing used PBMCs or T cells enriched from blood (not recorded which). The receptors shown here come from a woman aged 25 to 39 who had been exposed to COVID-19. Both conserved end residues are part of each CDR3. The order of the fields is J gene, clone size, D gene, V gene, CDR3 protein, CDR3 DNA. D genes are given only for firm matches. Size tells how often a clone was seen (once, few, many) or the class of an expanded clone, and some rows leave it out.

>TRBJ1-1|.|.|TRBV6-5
CASSPGTGLAFF
TGTGCCAGCAGCCCCGGTACCGGTTTAGCTTTCTTT
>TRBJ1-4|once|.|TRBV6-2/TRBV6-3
CASSYSSPATNEKLFF
TGTGCCAGCAGTTACTCGAGTCCCGCAACTAATGAAAAACTGTTTTTT
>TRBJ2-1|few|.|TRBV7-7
CASSLEPFAGTTYNEQFF
TGTGCTAGCAGCTTAGAACCCTTTGCGGGGACGACCTACAATGAGCAGTTCTTC
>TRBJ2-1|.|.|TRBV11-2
CASSLGGGGDEQFF
TGTGCCAGCAGCTTAGGTGGAGGGGGCGATGAGCAGTTCTTC
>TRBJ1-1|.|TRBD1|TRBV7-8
CASSTGDRWGTEAFF
TGTGCCAGCAGCACCGGGGACAGATGGGGCACTGAAGCTTTCTTT
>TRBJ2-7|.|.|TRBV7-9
CASRESGGRLTYEQYF
TGTGCCAGCAGGGAGAGTGGAGGGCGTCTAACCTACGAGCAGTACTTC
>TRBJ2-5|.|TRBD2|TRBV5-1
CASSLGATSGVSAQYF
TGCGCCAGCAGCCTTGGGGCGACTAGCGGGGTTTCGGCCCAGTACTTC
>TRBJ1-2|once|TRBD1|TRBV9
CASSKVPGTGWGYTF
TGTGCCAGCAGCAAGGTCCCCGGGACAGGGTGGGGCTACACCTTC
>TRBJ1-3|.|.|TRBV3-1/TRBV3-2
CASSYSGNTIYF
TGTGCCAGCAGTTACTCTGGAAACACCATATATTTT
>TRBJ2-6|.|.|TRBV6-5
CASRYSSGANVLTF
TGTGCCAGCAGATACTCGAGCGGGGCCAACGTCCTGACTTTC
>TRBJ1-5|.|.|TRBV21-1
CARPDQPQHF
TGTGCCAGGCCGGATCAGCCCCAGCATTTT
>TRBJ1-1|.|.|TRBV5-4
CASSLEPSGGTEAFF
TGTGCCAGCAGCTTGGAGCCCTCGGGGGGCACTGAAGCTTTCTTT
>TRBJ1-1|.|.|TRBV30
CAWSVRGAGVGTEAFF
TGTGCCTGGAGTGTACGAGGGGCAGGGGTGGGAACTGAAGCTTTCTTT
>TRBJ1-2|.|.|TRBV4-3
CASSQDSDTTANGYTF
TGCGCCAGCAGCCAAGATTCGGACACCACGGCGAATGGCTACACCTTC
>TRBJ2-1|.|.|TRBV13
CASSLTRPNEQFF
TGTGCCAGCAGCTTAACTAGGCCCAATGAGCAGTTCTTC
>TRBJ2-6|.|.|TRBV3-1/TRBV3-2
CASSLGGRWGASGANVLTF
TGTGCCAGCAGCCTAGGCGGCAGGTGGGGAGCCTCTGGGGCCAACGTCCTGACTTTC
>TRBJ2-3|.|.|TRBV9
CASSVSPLGGVGLDTQYF
TGTGCCAGCAGCGTATCACCGCTAGGGGGTGTTGGTCTAGATACGCAGTATTTT
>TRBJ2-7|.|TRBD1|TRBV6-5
CASSNTGGVFDEQYF
TGTGCCAGCAGTAACACAGGGGGCGTATTTGACGAGCAGTACTTC
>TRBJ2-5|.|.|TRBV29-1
CSVEVQETQYF
TGCAGCGTTGAGGTTCAGGAGACCCAGTACTTC
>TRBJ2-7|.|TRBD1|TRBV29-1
CSVEVSGRGYEQYF
TGCAGCGTTGAAGTATCGGGCAGGGGGTACGAGCAGTACTTC
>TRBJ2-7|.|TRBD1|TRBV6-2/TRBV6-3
CASSRTGQLYF
TGTGCCAGCAGTAGAACGGGACAGCTGTACTTC
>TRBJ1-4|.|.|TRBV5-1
CASSLGGYNEKLFF
TGCGCCAGCAGTTTAGGGGGTTATAATGAAAAACTGTTTTTT
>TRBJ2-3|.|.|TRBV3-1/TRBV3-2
CASSQDRGSGTDTQYF
TGTGCCAGCAGCCAAGATAGGGGTAGTGGGACAGATACGCAGTATTTT
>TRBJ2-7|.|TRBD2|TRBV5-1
CASSLALAGGGEQYF
TGCGCCAGCAGCTTGGCGCTAGCGGGGGGCGGCGAGCAGTACTTC
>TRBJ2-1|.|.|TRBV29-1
CSVVWASNEQFF
TGCAGCGTTGTTTGGGCGAGCAATGAGCAGTTCTTC
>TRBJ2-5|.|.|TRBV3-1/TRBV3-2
CASSLGQGRQETQYF
TGTGCCAGCAGCCTAGGGCAGGGGCGACAAGAGACCCAGTACTTC
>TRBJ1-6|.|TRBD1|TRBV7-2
CASSLGTGFNSPLHF
TGTGCCAGCAGCTTAGGGACAGGGTTTAATTCACCCCTCCACTTT
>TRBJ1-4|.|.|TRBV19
CASSIRQDNEKLFF
TGTGCCAGTAGTATCCGACAGGACAATGAAAAACTGTTTTTT
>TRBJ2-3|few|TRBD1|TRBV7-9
CASSYDRAADTQYF
TGTGCCAGCAGCTACGACAGGGCGGCAGATACGCAGTATTTT
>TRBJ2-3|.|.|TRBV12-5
CASVPQRTNTDTQYF
TGTGCTAGTGTTCCACAGAGGACAAACACAGATACGCAGTATTTT
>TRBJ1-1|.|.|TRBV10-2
CASSESAVNTEAFF
TGCGCCAGCAGTGAGTCGGCAGTAAACACTGAAGCTTTCTTT
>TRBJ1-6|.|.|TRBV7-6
CASSQGDSYNSPLHF
TGTGCCAGCAGCCAGGGTGACAGCTATAATTCACCCCTCCACTTT
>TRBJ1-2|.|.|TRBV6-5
CASSYSNSYGYTF
TGTGCCAGCAGTTACTCAAACAGTTATGGCTACACCTTC
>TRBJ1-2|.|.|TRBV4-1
CASSQDWAPAYGYTF
TGCGCCAGCAGCCAAGATTGGGCCCCAGCCTATGGCTACACCTTC
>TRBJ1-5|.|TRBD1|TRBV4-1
CASSQPRQGQNQPQHF
TGCGCCAGCAGCCAGCCTAGACAGGGGCAGAATCAGCCCCAGCATTTT